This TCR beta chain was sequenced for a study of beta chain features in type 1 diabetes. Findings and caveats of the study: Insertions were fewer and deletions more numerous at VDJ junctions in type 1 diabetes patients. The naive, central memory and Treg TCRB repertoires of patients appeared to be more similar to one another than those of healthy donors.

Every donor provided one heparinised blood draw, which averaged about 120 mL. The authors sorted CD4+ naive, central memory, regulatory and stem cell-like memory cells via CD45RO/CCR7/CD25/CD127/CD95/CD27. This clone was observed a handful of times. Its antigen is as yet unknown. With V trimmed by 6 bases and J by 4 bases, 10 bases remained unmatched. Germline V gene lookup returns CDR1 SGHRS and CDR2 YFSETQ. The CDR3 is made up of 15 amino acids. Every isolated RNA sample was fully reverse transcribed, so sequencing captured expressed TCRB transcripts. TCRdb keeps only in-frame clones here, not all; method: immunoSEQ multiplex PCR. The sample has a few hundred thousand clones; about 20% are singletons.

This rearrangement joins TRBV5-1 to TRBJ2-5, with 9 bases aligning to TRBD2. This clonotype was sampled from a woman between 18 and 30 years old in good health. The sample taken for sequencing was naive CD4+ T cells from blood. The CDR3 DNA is TGCGCCAGCACCTCGGGGGCAGCGGGAGGAGAGACCCAGTACTTC. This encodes CASTSGAAGGETQYF.